This TCR beta chain was obtained from a study of cytomegalovirus exposure and HLA in healthy donors. Across the study: A prior study identified 117 million unique TCR beta sequences from about 200 million T cells.

V was clipped by 0 bases and J by 0 bases, with 9 bases between them. The CDR3 is 16 residues long. Germline values: CDR1 SGHTA, CDR2 FQGNSA. About this clone itself: Its specificity is not known.

The primer mix had 60 Vbeta and 13 Jbeta primers. Assay: immunoSEQ multiplex PCR; the TCRdb copy retains only in-frame clones and omits some. Of 210,000 or so clones listed, roughly 84% are singletons. Overall study findings and caveats: Later work showed greater clonal expansion in HLA-associated TCR beta chains than in equally common others. A later analysis reportedly found fewer N-insertions in an Asian-associated ancestry cluster than the roughly 670-donor mean.

Sequencing was done on a sample of PBMCs. The sequence came from a human donor in good health. The J gene is TRBJ1-3, the V gene TRBV7-2, with D unclear. The CDR3 DNA reads as TGTGCCAGCAGCTTAGCCGCGGTAGGCTCTGGAAACACCATATATTTT. Translating gives CASSLAAVGSGNTIYF.